Presented here are 15 T cell receptor beta chains from one specimen sequenced in a study of tumor and adjacent non-tumor tissue in lung cancer. TCRbeta libraries were built with three rounds of nested PCR, modified from ARM-PCR. One entry per CDR3 protein results from TCRdb running MiXCR on the multiplex PCR reads. The sample includes about 48,000 distinct CDR3 sequences, around 67% of them seen just once. RNA was extracted from bulk tissue without any cell sorting. More than 3 cm separated this lung sample from the edge of the tumor. Sequencing input: distant non-tumor lung tissue. All receptors derive from a woman in her 70s with non-small cell lung cancer.

Comments on this clonotype: The junction differs from germline at one of its ends, possibly a read error. This chain connects TRBV6-5 to TRBJ1-2, with D uncertain. This CDR3 has 15 amino acids. CDR1 is MNHEY and CDR2 is SVGAGI in the germline V gene. CDR3 loop: CASSYSSWHDYGYTF. The CDR3 coding sequence is TGTGCCAGCAGTTACTCCTCGTGGCATGACTATGGTTACACCTTC.

Concerning this clonotype: Given the absence of the conserved phenylalanine or tryptophan at the CDR3 end, a read error is likely. This chain connects TRBV29-1 to TRBJ2-7; D unresolved. The germline V gene has CDR1 SQVTM and CDR2 ANQGSEA. The CDR3 spans 14 residues. CDR3 DNA sequence: TGCAGTGTTGAAGATGCTGGGAAAAGCGACGAGCAGTACATC. It translates to CSVEDAGKSDEQYI.

The chain has TRBV5-4 and TRBJ2-7, with D hard to call. With 9 bases removed from V and 9 bases from J, the gap between germline ends came to 22 bases. This CDR3 is 13 amino acids long. Germline CDR1 reads SGHNT; CDR2 reads YYREEE (reference sequence). The CDR3 region has the DNA TGTGCCATCACCAAAGAACTGGGAAACAGGCAGTACTTC. This codes for CAITKELGNRQYF.

The chain couples TRBV28 to TRBJ2-3, with D possibly being TRBD1 (6 bases). Near its end, the DNA agrees better with TRBJ1-5, so the J call may be wrong. Germline V gene data show CDR1 as MDHEN and CDR2 as SYDVKM. There are 14 residues in the CDR3. The CDR3 nucleotides read TGTGCCAGCAATGGGGACACTAGCACAGATACGCAGCATTTT. This encodes CASNGDTSTDTQHF.

This clonotype was seen ten or more times. The rearrangement joins TRBV4-1 to TRBJ2-7; 7 nucleotides line up with TRBD1. The CDR3 loop spans 16 amino acids. Germline V gives CDR1 MGHRA, CDR2 YSYEKL. The V and J ends lost 1 base and 3 bases, in that order; junction bases with no gene match: 9. The CDR3 reads CASSQGSGTAFYEQYF. For the CDR3, the DNA is TGCGCCAGCAGCCAAGGCTCCGGGACAGCGTTCTACGAGCAGTACTTC.

Details on this clonotype: At one of its ends the junction is not consistent with the germline gene, which may arise from a read error. The V gene is TRBV11-2, the J gene TRBJ1-6; 8 positions match TRBD1. CDR3 length: 14 amino acids. Looked up from germline, CDR1 is SGHAT and CDR2 is FQNNGV. The DNA for the CDR3 is TGTGCCAGCAGCCAAGGACAGGGCTATTCGCCCCTCCACTTT. The encoded protein is CASSQGQGYSPLHF.

Turning to this clonotype: Given a much more abundant clone one base away, this may be a read error. This rearrangement joins TRBV6-2 or TRBV6-3 to TRBJ2-1; no clear D gene. CDR1 MNHEY and CDR2 SVGEGT come from the germline V gene. The CDR3 length is 13 residues. CDR3 nucleotides: TGTGCCAGCACTTACTCTCTCAACGGTGAGCAGTTCTTC. Translated, it gives CASTYSLNGEQFF.

This clonotype was counted between two and nine times. One end of the junction does not line up with germline, which may come from a read error. Written as DNA, the CDR3 is TGTGCCATCAGCCTCGGGACAGGGGTTCCAGATATGCAGTATTTT. It translates to CAISLGTGVPDMQYF. The gene calls are TRBV10-3 and TRBJ2-3; TRBD1 agrees at 10 bases. CDR1 and CDR2 (germline): ENHRY, SYGVKD. CDR3 size: 15 residues.

A note on this clonotype: It may be a read error: a sequence one base away is much more abundant. The chain couples TRBV10-1 to TRBJ2-1; D gene uncertain. This CDR3 spans 13 amino acids. Germline V gives CDR1 WNHNN, CDR2 SYGVQD (reference sequence). V lost 6 bases to trimming and J lost 8 bases, with 14 bases between them. CDR3 sequence reads: CASSLDGNDEQFF. The DNA for the CDR3 is TGCGCCAGCAGCTTGGACGGAAACGATGAGCAGTTCTTC.

About this clonotype itself: A much larger clone sits a single nucleotide away, making a read error possible. The V gene is TRBV20-1, the J gene TRBJ2-1; D gene unclear. The CDR3 has 12 amino acids. V was shortened by 1 base and J by 7 bases, with 8 bases between the two germline ends. Germline V gene data show CDR1 as DFQATT and CDR2 as SNEGSKA (reference sequence). The CDR3 here is CSARVLSNEQFF. The CDR3 region has the DNA TGCAGTGCTAGAGTTCTGAGTAATGAGCAGTTCTTC.

The table lists this clonotype with a count of one. A junction boundary mismatches the germline segment, possibly from a read error. This rearrangement joins TRBV11-1 to TRBJ2-3; 10 bases are a match to TRBD1. The CDR3 consists of 14 residues. Germline values: CDR1 SGHAT, CDR2 FQDESV (reference sequence). This CDR3 reads CASSLDRGADTQYF. The CDR3, as DNA: TGCGCCAGTAGCTTGGACAGGGGGGCAGATACGCAGTATTTT.

Points on this clonotype: The CDR3 ends on some other residue instead of the conserved phenylalanine or tryptophan, so this is likely a read error. This chain links TRBV11-1 with TRBJ2-3, with TRBD1 matching 7 bases. Germline CDR1 SGHAT, CDR2 FQDESV (reference sequence). The CDR3 has 15 residues. Trimming at V came to 3 bases and at J to 11 bases, leaving 14 bases not matched to a gene. CDR3 in amino acids: CASSFRGGAGGMQYL. The CDR3 DNA follows: TGTGCCAGCAGCTTTAGAGGGGGCGCAGGAGGTATGCAGTATCTT.

About this clonotype itself: This sequence may be a read error, since a much larger clone differs from it by one base. This chain connects TRBV14 to TRBJ2-1; a weak D match, TRBD2 (5 bases). The V end lost 7 bases, the J end lost 0 bases, and 13 bases lay between the germline ends. The CDR3 loop spans 15 amino acids. The germline V gene has CDR1 SGHDN and CDR2 FVKESK. CDR3 residues: CASNHLANSYNEQFF. CDR3 bases: TGTGCCAGCAACCACCTAGCAAACTCCTACAATGAGCAGTTCTTC. Filled out from reference TRBV14 and TRBJ2-1, the complete variable domain reads EAGVTQFPSHSVIEKGQTVTLRCDPISGHDNLYWYRRVMGKEIKFLLHFVKESKQDESGMPNNRFLAERTGGTYSTLKVQPAELEDSGVYFCASNHLANSYNEQFFGPGTRLTVL.

This clonotype was seen at least ten times. This chain connects TRBV6-1 to TRBJ2-7; TRBD1 matches 8 bases. The length of the CDR3 is 14 residues. Germline CDR1 and CDR2: MNHNS and SASEGT. V dropped 4 bases and J dropped 4; count of bases not matched to a gene: 6. The CDR3 protein is CASSAGTGVYEQYF. Written as DNA, the CDR3 is TGTGCCAGCAGTGCCGGGACAGGAGTTTACGAGCAGTACTTC.

A word on this clonotype: At one end the junction does not follow the germline gene, possibly because of a read error. The gene calls are TRBV4-1 and TRBJ2-1, with a possible D match to TRBD2 (7 bases). Per the germline V gene, CDR1 is MGHRA and CDR2 is YSYEKL. There are 16 residues in the CDR3. The CDR3 region is CASSQVGGGLGNEEFF. The CDR3 nucleotides are TGCGCCAGTAGCCAAGTCGGCGGGGGCTTGGGGAATGAGGAGTTCTTC.